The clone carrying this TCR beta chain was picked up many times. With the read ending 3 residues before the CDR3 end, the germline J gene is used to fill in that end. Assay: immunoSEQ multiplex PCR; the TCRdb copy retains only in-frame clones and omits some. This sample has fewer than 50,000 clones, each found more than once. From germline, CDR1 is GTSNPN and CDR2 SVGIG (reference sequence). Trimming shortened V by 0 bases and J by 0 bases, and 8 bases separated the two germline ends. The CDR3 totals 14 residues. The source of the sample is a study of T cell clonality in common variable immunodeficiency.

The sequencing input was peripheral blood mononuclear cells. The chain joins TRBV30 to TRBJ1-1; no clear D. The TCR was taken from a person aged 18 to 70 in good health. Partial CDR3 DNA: TGTGCCTGGAGTGTTTATAGTATGAACACTGAA. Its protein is CAWSVYSMNTE. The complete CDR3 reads CAWSVYSMNTEAFF.